These 31 T cell receptor beta chains came from one sample sequenced in a study of lymphopenia after photon versus proton radiotherapy. The table came from immunoSEQ multiplex PCR; TCRdb's copy has only in-frame clones and leaves some out. The table shows 70,000 or so clones, with roughly 92% occurring only once. The sequences come from peripheral blood, collected from a patient treated with photon-based radiotherapy. These receptors were obtained from a woman aged 40-49 years with cholangiocarcinoma.

The table lists this clone with a few counts. The rearrangement links TRBV6-5 to TRBJ1-1; D might be TRBD1 (5 bases). Trimming removed 7 bases from V and 3 bases from J, with 18 bases in between. CDR1 MNHEY and CDR2 SVGAGI come from the germline V gene. This CDR3 contains 15 residues. The CDR3 DNA reads as TGTGCCAGCACTCAGGGAGGGCTCCCCCACACTGAAGCTTTCTTT. Encoded protein: CASTQGGLPHTEAFF.

The gene calls are TRBV18 and TRBJ1-4; no clear D gene. Germline V gene sequence: CDR1 KGHSH, CDR2 LQKENI. The CDR3 covers 13 residues. Trimming took 0 bases from V and 8 from J, leaving 7 bases between them. The CDR3 coding sequence is TGTGCCAGCTCACCACCAGGGCGGGAAAAACTGTTTTTT. It encodes CASSPPGREKLFF.

This chain uses TRBV7-3 with TRBJ2-1; the D is unclear. CDR3 length equals 13 residues. The ends were cut back, 0 bases at V and 6 bases at J, with 6 bases in the middle. Germline V CDR1 and CDR2: SGHTA, FQGTGA. CDR3 coding DNA: TGTGCCAGCAGCTTAACTGGTCCCAATGAGCAGTTCTTC. Protein: CASSLTGPNEQFF.

The V call is TRBV5-1, the J call TRBJ1-1; D gene unclear. There are 13 residues in the CDR3. V gave up 4 bases and J gave up 3 bases, with 10 bases separating them. CDR1 SGHRS and CDR2 YFSETQ come from the germline V gene. CDR3 in DNA: TGCGCCAGCAGCGCCGGTCGGGACACTGAAGCTTTCTTT. Its translation: CASSAGRDTEAFF.

This chain connects TRBV30 to TRBJ1-2, with unresolved D. Trimming took 0 bases from V and 2 from J, leaving 13 bases between them. Germline V lookup: CDR1 GTSNPN, CDR2 SVGIG (reference sequence). This CDR3 is 15 amino acids long. The CDR3 loop is CAWSVNTLLNYGYTF. The CDR3 DNA reads as TGTGCCTGGAGTGTAAACACCCTACTAAACTATGGCTACACCTTC.

The rearrangement joins TRBV5-1 to TRBJ2-1, with D tentatively TRBD1 (5 bases). Germline V gene sequence: CDR1 SGHRS, CDR2 YFSETQ. The CDR3 runs 13 residues. The V gene lost 2 bases and the J gene lost 7 bases, with 10 bases spanning the gap. The CDR3 region is CASSLVTENEQFF. For the CDR3, the DNA is TGCGCCAGCAGCTTAGTGACAGAGAATGAGCAGTTCTTC.

The chain employs TRBV15 and TRBJ1-2; D is perhaps TRBD1 (5 bases). V was pared by 0 bases and J by 4 bases, with 9 bases between. The CDR3 contains 14 residues. The V gene's germline CDR1 is LNHNV and CDR2 YYDKDF (reference sequence). The CDR3 loop is CATSREGGPYGYTF. The CDR3 coding sequence is TGTGCCACCAGCAGAGAGGGGGGACCCTATGGCTACACCTTC.

As for this clone: Other DNA variants within this sample encode the same CDR3. This sequence joins TRBV5-1 and TRBJ1-2; D unresolved. This CDR3 comprises 13 residues. Germline V CDR1 and CDR2: SGHRS, YFSETQ. Trimming cost V 0 bases and J 7 bases, with 10 bases left between them. The chain's CDR3 is CASSLEGLGGYTF. CDR3 DNA: TGCGCCAGCAGCTTGGAGGGCCTGGGTGGCTACACCTTC.

The chain recombines TRBV11-2 with TRBJ1-1; possible D gene TRBD1, 5 bases. The V end lost 7 bases, the J end lost 1 base, and 10 bases lay between the germline ends. Germline-derived CDR1 and CDR2 are SGHAT and FQNNGV. CDR3 size: 13 residues. The CDR3 spells CASKIGQNTEAFF. The CDR3 DNA follows: TGTGCCAGCAAAATTGGACAGAACACTGAAGCTTTCTTT.

The J gene is TRBJ2-5, the V gene TRBV19, with a tentative D call TRBD2 (6 bases). Looked up from germline, CDR1 is LNHDA and CDR2 is SQIVND (reference sequence). This CDR3 is 13 amino acids long. The ends were cut back, 5 bases at V and 4 bases at J, with 11 bases in the middle. CDR3 sequence reads: CASSRGAGETQYF. The DNA of the CDR3 is TGTGCCAGTAGTCGCGGGGCCGGAGAGACCCAGTACTTC.

The rearrangement uses TRBV30 and TRBJ2-7; D not certain. V lost 3 bases, J lost 2 bases, and 20 bases lay in between. The CDR3 sequence is 16 residues long. Germline V gene data show CDR1 as GTSNPN and CDR2 as SVGIG (reference sequence). As DNA, the CDR3 is TGTGCCTGGAGATCATCCTTTGGAGTCCCACCCTACGAGCAGTACTTC. It specifies CAWRSSFGVPPYEQYF.

The rearrangement uses TRBV6-5 and TRBJ2-2; 7 nucleotides match TRBD2. CDR1 and CDR2 (germline): MNHEY, SVGAGI. The CDR3 runs to 16 residues. The ends lost 2 bases at V and 1 base at J; junction bases unmatched: 4. CDR3 sequence: CASSYDGGWNTGELFF. DNA of the CDR3: TGTGCCAGCAGTTACGACGGGGGGTGGAACACCGGGGAGCTGTTTTTT.

This chain's CDR3 is CASISDRVKTEAFF. CDR3 sequence (DNA): TGTGCCAGCATCTCCGACAGGGTAAAAACTGAAGCTTTCTTT. This chain joins TRBV11-2 and TRBJ1-1; TRBD1 aligns across 7 bases. CDR1 and CDR2 from the germline V gene are SGHAT and FQNNGV. This CDR3 comprises 14 residues. V trimming: 7 bases; J trimming: 5 bases; junction bases outside the gene matches: 10.

The chain uses TRBV7-9 and TRBJ1-1; weak D call: TRBD1 (5 bases). V lost 5 bases and J 4 bases, leaving 17 bases between the germline ends. Germline CDR1 and CDR2: SEHNR and FQNEAQ (reference sequence). The CDR3 totals 15 residues. In DNA, the CDR3 is TGTGCCAGCAGCCCACCGGGCCACGGGGGCACTGAAGCTTTCTTT. Residues: CASSPPGHGGTEAFF.

This clone was detected only once. The chain recombines TRBV7-2 with TRBJ2-6; a weak D match, TRBD1 (7 bases). Germline V gene sequence: CDR1 SGHTA, CDR2 FQGNSA. The CDR3 has 17 amino acids. Trimming cost V 5 bases and J 0 bases, with 14 bases left between them. The CDR3 reads CASSPGGGSSGANVLTF. The CDR3 coding sequence is TGTGCCAGCAGCCCAGGAGGGGGCTCCTCTGGGGCCAACGTCCTGACTTTC.

The chain is built from TRBV5-5 and TRBJ2-7; a possible D gene is TRBD1 (6 bases). The CDR3 spans 14 residues. V gave up 5 bases and J gave up 0 bases, with 12 bases separating them. Germline V gene lookup returns CDR1 SGHKS and CDR2 YYEKEE (reference sequence). The CDR3 is CASRPRDTSYEQYF. CDR3 in DNA: TGTGCCAGCAGACCCCGGGACACCTCCTACGAGCAGTACTTC.

This clone came up once. The chain combines TRBV29-1 with TRBJ1-1; tentatively, D is TRBD1 (5 bases). This CDR3 contains 13 residues. The ends were cut back, 5 bases at V and 1 base at J, with 11 bases in the middle. The germline gives CDR1 SQVTM, CDR2 ANQGSEA. DNA for the CDR3: TGCAGCGTTCCGGGGGACCCGAACACTGAAGCTTTCTTT. It specifies CSVPGDPNTEAFF.

The gene calls are TRBV19 and TRBJ2-5; 9 nucleotides agree with TRBD1. V shed 3 bases, J shed 4 bases, and the junction held 12 bases outside the gene matches. The CDR3 runs to 17 residues. The V gene's germline CDR1 is LNHDA and CDR2 SQIVND (reference sequence). The CDR3 reads CASSIPLGQGAGETQYF. The DNA of the CDR3 is TGTGCCAGTAGTATCCCCTTGGGACAGGGAGCGGGAGAGACCCAGTACTTC.

This chain joins TRBV6-5 and TRBJ2-7; D gene uncertain. Trimming left V 5 bases short and J 2 bases short, with 16 bases between. The CDR3 totals 15 residues. CDR1 is MNHEY, CDR2 SVGAGI, per germline. CDR3 bases: TGTGCCAGCAGTATTTCGGGCACAGTTACCTACGAGCAGTACTTC. Its protein product is CASSISGTVTYEQYF.

This chain joins TRBV14 and TRBJ2-7, with D possibly being TRBD2 (5 bases). The CDR3 is 12 residues long. V was clipped by 8 bases and J by 9 bases, with 17 bases between them. CDR1 is SGHDN, CDR2 FVKESK, per germline. The CDR3 spells CASGEGYGVQYF. Written as DNA, the CDR3 is TGTGCCAGCGGGGAAGGGTACGGGGTGCAGTACTTC.

The chain couples TRBV2 to TRBJ2-3, with 16 bases identical to TRBD2. Germline V CDR1 and CDR2: SNHLY, FYNNEI. Trimming at V came to 6 bases and at J to 3 bases, leaving 18 bases not matched to a gene. The CDR3 length is 21 residues. This CDR3 reads CASSEQEPGLAGGPLTDTQYF. The CDR3, as DNA: TGTGCCAGCAGCGAACAAGAACCGGGACTAGCGGGGGGGCCTTTAACAGATACGCAGTATTTT.

This clone was found a few times. This chain uses TRBV2 with TRBJ1-6; no reliable D call. Trimming pared 7 bases from V and 5 bases from J, leaving 9 bases between. This CDR3 comprises 13 residues. Germline V gene lookup returns CDR1 SNHLY and CDR2 FYNNEI. In nucleotides, the CDR3 is TGTGCCAGCACGGGAGAGCATAATTCACCCCTCCACTTT. Translated: CASTGEHNSPLHF. The full variable domain, completed using reference TRBV2 and TRBJ1-6, is EPEVTQTPSHQVTQMGQEVILRCVPISNHLYFYWYRQILGQKVEFLVSFYNNEISEKSEIFDDQFSVERPDGSNFTLKIRSTKLEDSAMYFCASTGEHNSPLHFGNGTRLTVT.

The chain uses TRBV6-1 and TRBJ2-5; D remains ambiguous. CDR1 MNHNS and CDR2 SASEGT come from the germline V gene. The CDR3 is 12 amino acids. The V and J ends lost 2 bases and 7 bases respectively, with 8 bases between them. CDR3 coding DNA: TGTGCCAGCAGTGAATACCCCAGGACCCAGTACTTC. The encoded protein is CASSEYPRTQYF.

The chain recombines TRBV5-1 with TRBJ2-7; D ambiguous. The CDR3 length is 14 residues. V gave up 0 bases and J gave up 2 bases, with 9 bases separating them. The V gene's germline CDR1 is SGHRS and CDR2 YFSETQ. For the CDR3, the DNA is TGCGCCAGCAGCTTGGAGGCCTTTACCTACGAGCAGTACTTC. Translating it yields CASSLEAFTYEQYF.

V is TRBV11-2 and J is TRBJ2-6; no clear D. Germline V gene data show CDR1 as SGHAT and CDR2 as FQNNGV. The CDR3 is made up of 19 amino acids. V dropped 2 bases and J dropped 2 bases, with 19 bases sitting between them. CDR3 sequence: CASSLTLIASAPGANVLTF. The CDR3 bases are TGTGCCAGCAGCTTAACTCTCATTGCGTCGGCTCCTGGGGCCAACGTCCTGACTTTC. The full variable domain, with the rest looked up from reference TRBV11-2 and TRBJ2-6, is EAGVAQSPRYKIIEKRQSVAFWCNPISGHATLYWYQQILGQGPKLLIQFQNNGVVDDSQLPKDRFSAERLKGVDSTLKIQPAKLEDSAVYLCASSLTLIASAPGANVLTFGAGSRLTVL.

The chain recombines TRBV27 with TRBJ1-2; no reliable D call. Between the trimmed V and J ends, which lost 4 bases and 8 bases, there was a span of 23 bases. From germline, CDR1 is MNHEY and CDR2 SMNVEV (reference sequence). The CDR3 contains 16 residues. The CDR3 DNA reads TGTGCCAGCAGTTCCGGGGTCGAGGGTTTATTTCGCGGCTACACCTTC. Translation gives CASSSGVEGLFRGYTF.

The rearrangement links TRBV11-1 to TRBJ1-1; D is uncertain. V was shortened by 4 bases and J by 6 bases, with 15 bases between the two germline ends. The CDR3 runs 14 residues. Germline-derived CDR1 and CDR2 are SGHAT and FQDESV (reference sequence). The CDR3 DNA reads as TGTGCCAGCAGCTCCGGACGCCTGATGGCTGAAGCTTTCTTT. Its protein product is CASSSGRLMAEAFF.

The genes are TRBV19 and TRBJ2-3; a possible D gene is TRBD2 (5 bases). Trimming took 3 bases from V and 4 from J, leaving 11 bases between them. Germline lookup yields CDR1 LNHDA and CDR2 SQIVND (reference sequence). This CDR3 is 14 amino acids long. The chain's CDR3 is CASSIPGSADTQYF. The CDR3 DNA sequence: TGTGCCAGTAGTATCCCGGGAAGCGCAGATACGCAGTATTTT.

The rearrangement joins TRBV5-1 to TRBJ1-1; 7 bases line up with TRBD1. The CDR3 has 13 amino acids. Germline CDR1 and CDR2: SGHRS and YFSETQ. Germline trimming cut 3 bases from V and 6 bases from J; bases unmatched to any gene: 5. The CDR3 sequence is CASSWTGGSEAFF. The CDR3 DNA is TGCGCCAGCAGCTGGACAGGTGGATCTGAAGCTTTCTTT.

The V gene is TRBV4-3, the J gene TRBJ1-2; unclear D gene. This CDR3 is 14 amino acids long. In germline, CDR1 is LGHNA, CDR2 YSLEER. V was trimmed by 0 bases and J by 2 bases, leaving 7 bases between them. CDR3 loop: CASSQDRVNYGYTF. CDR3 sequence (DNA): TGCGCCAGCAGCCAAGATCGAGTGAACTATGGCTACACCTTC.

The rearrangement uses TRBV7-9 and TRBJ1-2; TRBD1 aligns across 11 bases. The CDR3 is made up of 14 amino acids. Germline CDR1 is SEHNR and CDR2 is FQNEAQ (reference sequence). With V trimmed by 6 bases and J by 6 bases, 6 bases remained unmatched. The CDR3 sequence is CASSTAGQGDGYTF. The CDR3 coding sequence is TGTGCCAGCAGTACCGCGGGACAGGGGGATGGCTACACCTTC.